This record looks at one T cell receptor (beta chain) sequence and its context. This sample stems from a study of siplizumab effects on memory and regulatory T cells. Libraries were prepared by immunoSEQ multiplex PCR; TCRdb keeps only in-frame clonotypes and omits some of them. Of about 110,000 clones in the sample, roughly 89% are singletons; the top ten hold 1% to 1.5%. Sequencing was performed on CD4+ T cells sorted from blood. This TCR was sampled from a human donor in good health.

The CDR3 sequence is CASSLDGVGDKAFF. CDR3 nucleotides: TGTGCCAGCAGCTTAGACGGGGTAGGGGATAAAGCTTTCTTT. The J gene is TRBJ1-1, the V gene TRBV11-2; TRBD1 is a possible D gene (5 bases). The V gene lost 0 bases and the J gene lost 9 bases, with 14 bases spanning the gap. Germline CDR1 reads SGHAT; CDR2 reads FQNNGV. The length of the CDR3 is 14 residues.